These 23 T cell receptor beta chains share one sample of origin, sequenced in a study of post-analysis software for immune sequencing data (dated by TCRdb to the mid-2010s). General study outcomes and caveats: Significantly higher frequencies in patients than in controls were found for several TRBV segments, including TRBV5-6, TRBV5-1 and TRBV20-1.

Libraries came from PCR. The sample was run on an Illumina HiSeq 2500. Unique molecular identifiers were incorporated into TCR beta cDNA libraries to reduce PCR and sequencing biases. Clones were called with MiXCR by TCRdb after fastp trimmed the public reads at Q25, and only in-frame beta chains were retained. Under each unique CDR3 protein, matching rows form one entry showing the most common genes and DNA. The sample has hundreds of thousands of distinct CDR3 sequences on record, roughly 27% of them singletons. The ten largest clones represent about 0.5% of the sample. The antigens for these receptors are not known. The sample taken for sequencing was blood. Every receptor here comes from a girl aged 5 to 17 with multiple sclerosis.

The rearrangement links TRBV29-1 to TRBJ2-3; 11 nucleotides agree with TRBD2. The junction had 6 bases not matched to a gene; V was cut back by 1 base and J by 0 bases. This CDR3 is built from 17 residues. Germline CDR1 and CDR2: SQVTM and ANQGSEA. In nucleotides, the CDR3 is TGCAGCGTTGAAGGGGCTAGCGGGGGGACTAGCACAGATACGCAGTATTTT. Residues: CSVEGASGGTSTDTQYF.

The rearrangement joins TRBV7-2 to TRBJ2-1, with D possibly being TRBD2 (6 bases). Germline CDR1 SGHTA, CDR2 FQGNSA. V shed 8 bases and J shed 0 bases, with 14 bases lying between them. The CDR3 has 15 residues. This CDR3 is CASSPGLRSYNEQFF. The DNA of the CDR3 is TGTGCCAGCTCCCCGGGACTTCGCTCCTACAATGAGCAGTTCTTC.

This clonotype appeared a few times. V usage is TRBV29-1 and J usage is TRBJ1-1; 10 bases are shared with TRBD1. The germline V gene encodes CDR1 SQVTM and CDR2 ANQGSEA. Germline trimming cut 6 bases from V and 5 bases from J; bases unmatched to any gene: 6. CDR3 length: 13 residues. The CDR3 sequence is CSVGTGAGTEAFF. The CDR3 DNA is TGCAGCGTCGGGACAGGGGCTGGGACTGAAGCTTTCTTT. The full variable domain, with the rest looked up from reference TRBV29-1 and TRBJ1-1, is SAVISQKPSRDICQRGTSLTIQCQVDSQVTMMFWYRQQPGQSLTLIATANQGSEATYESGFVIDKFPISRPNLTFSTLTVSNMSPEDSSIYLCSVGTGAGTEAFFGQGTRLTVV.

This clonotype was counted only a few times. This rearrangement joins TRBV24-1 to TRBJ1-5; no clear D. The V and J ends lost 5 bases and 0 bases respectively, with 4 bases between them. Germline V CDR1 and CDR2: KGHDR, SFDVKD. This CDR3 is built from 13 residues. The CDR3 loop is CATSGHSNQPQHF. CDR3 nucleotides: TGTGCCACCAGTGGACATAGCAATCAGCCCCAGCATTTT.

The table lists this clonotype with a few counts. The chain is built from TRBV4-2 and TRBJ2-4; 10 nucleotides line up with TRBD2. The CDR3 is made up of 20 amino acids. Unmatched junction bases numbered 12, after V lost 0 bases and J lost 1 base. Per germline, CDR1 LGHNA and CDR2 YNFKEQ. The CDR3: CASSQEGVSGGPGAKNIQYF. CDR3 nucleotide sequence: TGTGCCAGCAGCCAAGAGGGGGTTAGCGGGGGGCCTGGGGCCAAAAACATTCAGTACTTC.

The chain is built from TRBV6-5 and TRBJ1-1; D possibly corresponds to TRBD1 (5 bases). Trimming took 5 bases from V and 8 from J, leaving 18 bases between them. CDR1 is MNHEY, CDR2 SVGAGI, per germline. This CDR3 is built from 14 residues. The CDR3, as DNA: TGTGCCAGCAGTCCCCGTCGACTGGGGGTGGAAGCTTTCTTT. Protein sequence: CASSPRRLGVEAFF.

The rearrangement joins TRBV7-9 to TRBJ2-5; D may correspond to TRBD1 or TRBD2 (5 bases each). Germline CDR1 reads SEHNR; CDR2 reads FQNEAQ (reference sequence). The CDR3 length is 14 residues. The V gene lost 4 bases and the J gene lost 3 bases, with 12 bases spanning the gap. DNA for the CDR3: TGTGCCAGCAGCTCCGCCGGGGCGGAAGAGACCCAGTACTTC. Translation: CASSSAGAEETQYF.

The chain employs TRBV5-1 and TRBJ2-4, with TRBD1 identical over 7 bases. The J call could be wrong; TRBJ2-7 is a better fit for the DNA end. Germline V lookup: CDR1 SGHRS, CDR2 YFSETQ. The CDR3 loop spans 13 amino acids. The CDR3 coding sequence is TGCGCCAGCAGCGTCCAGACAGGGTACGAGCAGTACTTC. Its protein product is CASSVQTGYEQYF.

This chain uses TRBV29-1 with TRBJ2-3; D might be TRBD1 (6 bases). With 4 bases removed from V and 6 bases from J, the gap between germline ends came to 11 bases. The CDR3 has 12 residues. Germline-derived CDR1 and CDR2 are SQVTM and ANQGSEA. The CDR3 loop reads CSVAWGLDTQYF. The CDR3 DNA reads as TGCAGCGTTGCTTGGGGGCTGGATACGCAGTATTTT.

This clonotype showed up just once. The genes are TRBV5-1 and TRBJ2-1, with 9 positions matching TRBD2. CDR3 length: 16 amino acids. Germline trimming cut 4 bases from V and 8 bases from J; bases unmatched to any gene: 13. CDR1 is SGHRS, CDR2 YFSETQ, per germline. CDR3 region: CASSADGTSIFHEQFF. Written as DNA, the CDR3 is TGCGCCAGCAGCGCGGACGGGACTAGCATTTTCCATGAGCAGTTCTTC.

This clonotype came up a few times. The V and J genes are TRBV5-8 and TRBJ1-4, with TRBD1 matching over 7 bases. Germline V gene sequence: CDR1 SGHTS, CDR2 YDEGEE. Unmatched junction bases numbered 7, after V lost 4 bases and J lost 4 bases. CDR3 length equals 15 residues. The CDR3 sequence: CASSPPDRFNEKLFF. CDR3 DNA sequence: TGTGCCAGCAGCCCCCCGGACAGGTTTAATGAAAAACTGTTTTTT. Drawing the rest from reference TRBV5-8 and TRBJ1-4, the complete variable domain is EAGVTQSPTHLIKTRGQQATLRCSPISGHTSVYWYQQALGLGLQFLLWYDEGEERNRGNFPPRFSGRQFPNYSSELNVNALELEDSALYLCASSPPDRFNEKLFFGSGTQLSVL.

This clonotype has just a few counts. V gene TRBV15 combines with J gene TRBJ2-1, with TRBD2 matching over 8 bases. Looked up from germline, CDR1 is LNHNV and CDR2 is YYDKDF (reference sequence). CDR3 length equals 16 residues. J was trimmed by 12 bases and V by 0 bases; bases with no gene match: 13. The CDR3 protein is CATSRDAVSGIVGQFF. CDR3 coding DNA: TGTGCCACCAGCAGAGATGCAGTTAGCGGGATTGTCGGGCAGTTCTTC.

The chain recombines TRBV10-3 with TRBJ2-5, with D perhaps being TRBD1 or TRBD2 (5 bases each). V was clipped by 11 bases and J by 3 bases, with 13 bases between them. Germline lookup yields CDR1 ENHRY and CDR2 SYGVKD. CDR3 length: 12 residues. CDR3 region: CAARGIEETQYF. For the CDR3, the DNA is TGTGCCGCCCGGGGCATCGAAGAGACCCAGTACTTC.

The chain carries TRBV6-6 and TRBJ1-1; D gene ambiguous. The V end was cut by 6 bases, the J end by 1 base, with 12 bases between. The length of the CDR3 is 14 residues. Germline V CDR1 and CDR2: MNHNY, SVGAGI (reference sequence). CDR3 protein: CASRLDGENTEAFF. In DNA form, the CDR3 reads TGTGCCAGCAGACTGGACGGGGAGAACACTGAAGCTTTCTTT.

This clonotype was picked up a small number of times. The chain uses TRBV27 and TRBJ1-5; D gene uncertain. V gave up 5 bases and J gave up 3 bases, with 11 bases separating them. The CDR3 runs 14 residues. Germline CDR1 and CDR2: MNHEY and SMNVEV (reference sequence). The chain's CDR3 is CASSLRAPNQPQHF. The CDR3 coding sequence is TGTGCCAGCAGTCTCCGGGCCCCCAATCAGCCCCAGCATTTT.

This clonotype was found many times. V gene TRBV6-6 combines with J gene TRBJ1-2, with D hard to call. The CDR3 has 12 residues. CDR1 and CDR2 (germline): MNHNY, SVGAGI (reference sequence). Between the trimmed V and J ends, which lost 7 bases and 4 bases, there was a span of 10 bases. The CDR3 sequence: CASNQGSYGYTF. The CDR3, as DNA: TGTGCCAGCAATCAAGGGAGCTATGGCTACACCTTC.

A few counts support this clonotype. The rearrangement joins TRBV7-2 to TRBJ2-5; D ambiguous. Germline values: CDR1 SGHTA, CDR2 FQGNSA. This CDR3 contains 12 residues. V dropped 1 base and J dropped 12 bases, with 12 bases sitting between them. CDR3 sequence reads: CASSLVHGLEYF. The CDR3 nucleotides are TGTGCCAGCAGCTTAGTTCACGGCCTGGAGTACTTC.

The chain uses TRBV20-1 and TRBJ2-5, with TRBD2 matching over 7 bases. V trimming: 4 bases; J trimming: 4 bases; junction bases outside the gene matches: 3. Germline assignment: CDR1 DFQATT and CDR2 SNEGSKA (reference sequence). The CDR3 has 12 amino acids. CDR3 nucleotides: TGCAGTGCTATCCCGGGAGGAGAGACCCAGTACTTC. It specifies CSAIPGGETQYF.

Worth noting for this clonotype: The junction and the germline gene differ at one end; a read error may be behind it. The chain links TRBV11-2 to TRBJ1-2, with TRBD1 matching 7 bases. Germline V gene data show CDR1 as SGHAT and CDR2 as FQNNGV. The CDR3 runs 16 residues. The chain's CDR3 is CVSSSLLGQTNYGYTF. CDR3 nucleotide sequence: TGTGTCAGCAGCTCCCTTTTGGGACAGACTAACTATGGCTACACCTTC.

This chain joins TRBV12-5 and TRBJ2-2; 9 nucleotides align to TRBD1. The germline gives CDR1 LGHNT, CDR2 FRNRAP. The trim removed 6 bases at V and 4 bases at J, leaving 6 bases unmatched. The CDR3 spans 15 residues. The CDR3 sequence is CASGTGQGGTGELFF. The DNA of the CDR3 is TGTGCTAGTGGCACGGGACAGGGCGGCACCGGGGAGCTGTTTTTT.

Comments on this clonotype: An end of the junction differs from the germline gene, which may be a read error. The V gene is TRBV25-1, the J gene TRBJ2-4, with D tentatively TRBD1 or TRBD2 (7 bases each). Germline V CDR1 and CDR2: MGHDK, SYGVNS. This CDR3 contains 13 residues. The CDR3: CASSAQGGDIQYF. The CDR3 coding sequence is TGTGCCAGCAGTGCTCAGGGGGGGGACATCCAGTACTTC.

This clonotype has just a few counts. The chain combines TRBV20-1 with TRBJ1-5, with a possible D match to TRBD1 (6 bases). Germline loops: CDR1 DFQATT, CDR2 SNEGSKA (reference sequence). This CDR3 is 14 amino acids long. V lost 5 bases to trimming and J lost 4 bases, with 15 bases between them. CDR3 sequence: CSARVGHLNQPQHF. The CDR3 DNA reads TGCAGTGCTCGCGTGGGACACCTGAATCAGCCCCAGCATTTT.

The chain carries TRBV5-1 and TRBJ2-1, with 10 positions matching TRBD1. Germline V gene sequence: CDR1 SGHRS, CDR2 YFSETQ. This CDR3 has 17 residues. V lost 4 bases and J lost 9; bases outside the gene matches: 16. Here the CDR3 reads CASSPAPQGTGVGEQFF. The CDR3 DNA is TGCGCCAGCAGCCCGGCCCCCCAGGGGACAGGGGTGGGTGAGCAGTTCTTC.